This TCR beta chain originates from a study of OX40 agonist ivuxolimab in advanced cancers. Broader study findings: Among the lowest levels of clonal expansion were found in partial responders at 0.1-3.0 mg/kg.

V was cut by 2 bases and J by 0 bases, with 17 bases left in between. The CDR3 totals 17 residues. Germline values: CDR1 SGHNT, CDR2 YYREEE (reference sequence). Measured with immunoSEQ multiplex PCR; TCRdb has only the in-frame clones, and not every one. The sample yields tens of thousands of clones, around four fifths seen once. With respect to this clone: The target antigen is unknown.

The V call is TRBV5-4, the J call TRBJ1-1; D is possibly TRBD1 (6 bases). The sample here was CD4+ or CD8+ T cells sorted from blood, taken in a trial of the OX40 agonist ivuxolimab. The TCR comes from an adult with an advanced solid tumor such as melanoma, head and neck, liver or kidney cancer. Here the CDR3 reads CASSLGGGGAMNTEAFF. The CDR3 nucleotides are TGTGCCAGCAGCTTAGGGGGTGGTGGGGCCATGAACACTGAAGCTTTCTTT.